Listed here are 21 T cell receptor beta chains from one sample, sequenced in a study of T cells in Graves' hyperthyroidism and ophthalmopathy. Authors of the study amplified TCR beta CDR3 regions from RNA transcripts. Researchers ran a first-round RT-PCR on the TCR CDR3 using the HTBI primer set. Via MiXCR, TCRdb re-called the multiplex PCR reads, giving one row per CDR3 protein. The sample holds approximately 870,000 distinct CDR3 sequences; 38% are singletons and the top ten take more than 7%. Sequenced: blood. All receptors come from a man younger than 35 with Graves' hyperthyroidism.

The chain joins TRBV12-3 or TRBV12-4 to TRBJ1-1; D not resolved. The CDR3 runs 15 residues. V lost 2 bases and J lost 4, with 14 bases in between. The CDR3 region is CASSLPNALFTEAFF. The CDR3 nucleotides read TGTGCCAGCAGTTTACCCAACGCCCTCTTCACTGAAGCTTTCTTT.

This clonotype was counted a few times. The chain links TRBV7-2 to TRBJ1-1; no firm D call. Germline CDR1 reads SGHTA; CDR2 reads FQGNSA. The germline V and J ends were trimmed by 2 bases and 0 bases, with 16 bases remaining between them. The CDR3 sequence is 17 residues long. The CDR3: CASSLILTGSMNTEAFF. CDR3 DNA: TGTGCCAGCAGCTTAATCTTGACTGGTTCCATGAACACTGAAGCTTTCTTT.

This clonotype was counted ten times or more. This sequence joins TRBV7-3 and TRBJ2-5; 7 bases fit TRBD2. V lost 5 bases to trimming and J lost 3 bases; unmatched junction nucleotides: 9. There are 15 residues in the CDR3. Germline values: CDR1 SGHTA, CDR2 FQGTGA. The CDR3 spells CASSEGLADKETQYF. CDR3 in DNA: TGTGCCAGCAGCGAAGGGCTAGCGGATAAAGAGACCCAGTACTTC.

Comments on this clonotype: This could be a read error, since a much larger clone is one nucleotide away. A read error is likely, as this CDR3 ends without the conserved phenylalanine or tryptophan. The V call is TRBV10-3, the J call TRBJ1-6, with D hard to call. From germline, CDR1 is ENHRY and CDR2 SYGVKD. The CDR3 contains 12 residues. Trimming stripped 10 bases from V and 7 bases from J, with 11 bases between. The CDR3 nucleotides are TGTGCCAGCAGATTGCCGAATTCACCCCTCCACCTT. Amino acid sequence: CASRLPNSPLHL.

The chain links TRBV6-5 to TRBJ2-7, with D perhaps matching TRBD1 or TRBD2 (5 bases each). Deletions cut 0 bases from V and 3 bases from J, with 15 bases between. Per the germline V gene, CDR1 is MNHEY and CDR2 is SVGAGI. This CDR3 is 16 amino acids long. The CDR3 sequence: CASSYSWGTSYYEQYF. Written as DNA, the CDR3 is TGTGCCAGCAGTTACTCGTGGGGGACCTCCTACTACGAGCAGTACTTC.

The CDR3 DNA is TGTGCCAGTAGTTCCGGCCGACTAGCGCGAGAGACCCAGTACTTC. Translated, it gives CASSSGRLARETQYF. J is TRBJ2-5 and V is TRBV19, with TRBD2 matching over 8 bases. Losses at the gene ends were 5 bases for V and 4 bases for J; bases not matched to a gene: 9. There are 15 residues in the CDR3. CDR1 LNHDA and CDR2 SQIVND come from the germline V gene (reference sequence).

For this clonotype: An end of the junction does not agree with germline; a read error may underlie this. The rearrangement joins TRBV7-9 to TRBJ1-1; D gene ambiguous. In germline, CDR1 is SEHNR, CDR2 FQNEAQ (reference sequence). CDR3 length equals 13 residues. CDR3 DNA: TGTGCCAGCAGCTTGGCCAACCGCCCTGACGCTTTCTTT. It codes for CASSLANRPDAFF. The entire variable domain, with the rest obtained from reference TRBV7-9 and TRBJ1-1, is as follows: DTGVSQNPRHKITKRGQNVTFRCDPISEHNRLYWYRQTLGQGPEFLTYFQNEAQLEKSRLLSDRFSAERPKGSFSTLEIQRTEQGDSAMYLCASSLANRPDAFFGQGTRLTVV.

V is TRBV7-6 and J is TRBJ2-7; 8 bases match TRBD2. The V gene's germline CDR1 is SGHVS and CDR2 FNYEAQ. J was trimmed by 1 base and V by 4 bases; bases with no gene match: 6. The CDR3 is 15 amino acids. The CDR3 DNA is TGTGCCAGCAGCTACGGGGGGGAGGCTTCCTACGAGCAGTACTTC. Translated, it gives CASSYGGEASYEQYF.

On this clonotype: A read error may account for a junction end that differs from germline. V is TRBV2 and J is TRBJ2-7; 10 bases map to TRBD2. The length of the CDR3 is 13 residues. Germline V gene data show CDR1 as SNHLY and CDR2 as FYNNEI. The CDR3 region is CASSSSPGTSASF. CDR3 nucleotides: TGTGCCAGCAGTTCAAGTCCCGGGACTAGCGCGTCCTTC. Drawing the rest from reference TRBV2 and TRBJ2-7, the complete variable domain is EPEVTQTPSHQVTQMGQEVILRCVPISNHLYFYWYRQILGQKVEFLVSFYNNEISEKSEIFDDQFSVERPDGSNFTLKIRSTKLEDSAMYFCASSSSPGTSASFGPGTRLTVT.

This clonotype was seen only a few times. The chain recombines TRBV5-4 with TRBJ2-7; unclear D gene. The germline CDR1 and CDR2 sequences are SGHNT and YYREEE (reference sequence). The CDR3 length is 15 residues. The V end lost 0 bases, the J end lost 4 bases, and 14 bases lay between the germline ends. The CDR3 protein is CASSLEAGGAYEQYF. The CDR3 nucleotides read TGTGCCAGCAGCTTGGAGGCAGGTGGAGCGTACGAGCAGTACTTC.

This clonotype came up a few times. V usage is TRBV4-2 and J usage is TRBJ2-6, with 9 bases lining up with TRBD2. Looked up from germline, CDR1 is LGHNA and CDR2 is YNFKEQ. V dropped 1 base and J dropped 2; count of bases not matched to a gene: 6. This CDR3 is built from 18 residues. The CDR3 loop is CASSQVGEREAGANVLTF. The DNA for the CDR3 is TGTGCCAGCAGCCAAGTGGGGGAGCGGGAGGCTGGGGCCAACGTCCTGACTTTC.

The CDR3 reads CASWRGGARETQYF. DNA of the CDR3: TGTGCTAGCTGGCGGGGGGGGGCCCGAGAGACCCAGTACTTC. The chain joins TRBV25-1 to TRBJ2-5, with TRBD2 matching 9 bases. From germline, CDR1 is MGHDK and CDR2 SYGVNS. The CDR3 sequence is 14 residues long.

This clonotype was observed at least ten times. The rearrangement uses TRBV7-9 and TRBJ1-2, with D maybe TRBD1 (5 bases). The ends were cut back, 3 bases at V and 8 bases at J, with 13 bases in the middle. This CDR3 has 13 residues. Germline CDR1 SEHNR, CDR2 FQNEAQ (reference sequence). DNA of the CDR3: TGTGCCAGCAGCTTTGGGACTTCTCTAGGCTACACCTTC. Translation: CASSFGTSLGYTF.

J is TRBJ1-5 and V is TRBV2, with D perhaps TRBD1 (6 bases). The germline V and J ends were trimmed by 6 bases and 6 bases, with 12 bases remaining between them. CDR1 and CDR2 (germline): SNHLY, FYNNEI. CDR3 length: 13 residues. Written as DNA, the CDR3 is TGTGCCAGCAGACAACAGGGCGGTCAGCCCCAGCATTTT. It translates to CASRQQGGQPQHF.

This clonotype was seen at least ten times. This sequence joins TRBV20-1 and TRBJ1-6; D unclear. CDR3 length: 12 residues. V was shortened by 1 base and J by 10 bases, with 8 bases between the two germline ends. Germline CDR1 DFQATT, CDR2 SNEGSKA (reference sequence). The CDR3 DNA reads TGCAGTGCTAGAGCTCGGTACTCACCCCTCCACTTT. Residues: CSARARYSPLHF.

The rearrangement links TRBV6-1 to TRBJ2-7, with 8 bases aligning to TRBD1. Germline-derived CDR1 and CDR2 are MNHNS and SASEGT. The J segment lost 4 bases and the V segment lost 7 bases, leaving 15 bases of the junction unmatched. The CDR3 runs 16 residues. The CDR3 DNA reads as TGTGCCAGCACCTCCGCTAGGGGGACAGGAGGGTACGAGCAGTACTTC. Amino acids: CASTSARGTGGYEQYF.

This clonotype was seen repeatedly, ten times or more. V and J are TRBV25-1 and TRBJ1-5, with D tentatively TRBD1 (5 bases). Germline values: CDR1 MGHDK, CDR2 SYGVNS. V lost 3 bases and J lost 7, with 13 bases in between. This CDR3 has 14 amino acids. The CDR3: CASSDGTVGQPQHF. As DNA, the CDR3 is TGTGCCAGCAGTGACGGGACGGTGGGACAGCCCCAGCATTTT. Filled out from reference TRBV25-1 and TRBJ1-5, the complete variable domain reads EADIYQTPRYLVIGTGKKITLECSQTMGHDKMYWYQQDPGMELHLIHYSYGVNSTEKGDLSSESTVSRIRTEHFPLTLESARPSHTSQYLCASSDGTVGQPQHFGDGTRLSIL.

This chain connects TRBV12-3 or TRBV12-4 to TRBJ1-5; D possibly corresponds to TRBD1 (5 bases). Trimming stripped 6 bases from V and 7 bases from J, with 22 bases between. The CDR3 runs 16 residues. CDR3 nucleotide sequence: TGTGCCAGCAGCCCCGGGGACTCCGCTGTGTTCCAGCCCCAGCATTTT. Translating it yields CASSPGDSAVFQPQHF.

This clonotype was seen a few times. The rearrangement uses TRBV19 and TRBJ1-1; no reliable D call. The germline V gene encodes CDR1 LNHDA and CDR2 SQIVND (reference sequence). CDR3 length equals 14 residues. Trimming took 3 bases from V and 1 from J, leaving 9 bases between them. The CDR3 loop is CASSISGSNTEAFF. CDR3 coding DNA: TGTGCCAGTAGTATCTCCGGTTCGAACACTGAAGCTTTCTTT.

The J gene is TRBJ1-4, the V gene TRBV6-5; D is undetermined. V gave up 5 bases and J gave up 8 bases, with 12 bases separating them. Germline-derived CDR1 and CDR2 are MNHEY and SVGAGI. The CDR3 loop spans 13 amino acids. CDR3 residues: CASSLRWAEKLFF. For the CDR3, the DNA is TGTGCCAGCAGTCTACGGTGGGCGGAAAAACTGTTTTTT.

The CDR3 here is CASSVERLSYEQYF. CDR3 nucleotides: TGCGCCAGCAGCGTGGAACGCCTATCCTACGAGCAGTACTTC. This sequence joins TRBV5-1 and TRBJ2-7; D ambiguous. Germline V gene data show CDR1 as SGHRS and CDR2 as YFSETQ. V was pared by 4 bases and J by 1 base, with 12 bases between. This CDR3 is 14 amino acids long.